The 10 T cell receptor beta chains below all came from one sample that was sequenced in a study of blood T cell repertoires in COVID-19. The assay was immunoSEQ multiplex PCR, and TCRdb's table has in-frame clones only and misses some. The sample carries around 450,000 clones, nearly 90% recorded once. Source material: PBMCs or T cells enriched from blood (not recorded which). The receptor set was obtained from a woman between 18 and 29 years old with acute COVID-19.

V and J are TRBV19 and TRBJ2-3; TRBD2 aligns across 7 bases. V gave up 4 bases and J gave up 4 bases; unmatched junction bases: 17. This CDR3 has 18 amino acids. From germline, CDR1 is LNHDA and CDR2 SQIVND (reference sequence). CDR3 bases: TGTGCCAGTAGTAGTGCGGGAGTTGCTAGGAGGCTCGCAGATACGCAGTATTTT. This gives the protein CASSSAGVARRLADTQYF.

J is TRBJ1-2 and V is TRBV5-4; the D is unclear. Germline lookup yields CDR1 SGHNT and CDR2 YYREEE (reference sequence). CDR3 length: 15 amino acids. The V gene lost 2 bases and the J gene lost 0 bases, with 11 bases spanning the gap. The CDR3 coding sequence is TGTGCCAGCAGCTTCGTCCCCCAGGCTAACTATGGCTACACCTTC. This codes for CASSFVPQANYGYTF.

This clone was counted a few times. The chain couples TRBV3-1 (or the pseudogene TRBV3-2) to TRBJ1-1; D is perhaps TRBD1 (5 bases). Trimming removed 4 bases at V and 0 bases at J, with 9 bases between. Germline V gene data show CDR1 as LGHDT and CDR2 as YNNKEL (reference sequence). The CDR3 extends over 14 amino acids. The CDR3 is CASSLQVVNTEAFF. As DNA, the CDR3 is TGTGCCAGCAGCCTACAGGTGGTGAACACTGAAGCTTTCTTT.

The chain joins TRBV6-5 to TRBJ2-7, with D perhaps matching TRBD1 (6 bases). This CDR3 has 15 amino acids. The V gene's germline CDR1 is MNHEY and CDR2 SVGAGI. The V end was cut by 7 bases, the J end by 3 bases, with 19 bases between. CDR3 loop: CASTPSVGRGYEQYF. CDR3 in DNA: TGTGCCAGCACCCCTTCTGTCGGCAGGGGCTACGAGCAGTACTTC.

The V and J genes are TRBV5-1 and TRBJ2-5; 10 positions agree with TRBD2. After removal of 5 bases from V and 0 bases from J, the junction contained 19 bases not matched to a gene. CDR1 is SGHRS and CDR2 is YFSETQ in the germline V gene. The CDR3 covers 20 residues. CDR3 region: CASRYDNVLAGAMYQETQYF. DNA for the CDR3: TGCGCCAGCAGATATGATAATGTGCTAGCGGGGGCGATGTACCAAGAGACCCAGTACTTC.

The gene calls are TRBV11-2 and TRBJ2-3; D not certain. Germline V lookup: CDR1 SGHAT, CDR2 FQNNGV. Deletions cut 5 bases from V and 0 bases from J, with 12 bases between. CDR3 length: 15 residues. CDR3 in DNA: TGTGCCAGCAGCCGGGTTCGGGTCAGCACAGATACGCAGTATTTT. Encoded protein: CASSRVRVSTDTQYF.

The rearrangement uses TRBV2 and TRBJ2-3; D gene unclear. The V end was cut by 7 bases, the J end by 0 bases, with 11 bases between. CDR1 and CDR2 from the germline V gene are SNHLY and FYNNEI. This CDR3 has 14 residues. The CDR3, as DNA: TGTGCCAGCATCAGCGTTACTAGCACAGATACGCAGTATTTT. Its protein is CASISVTSTDTQYF. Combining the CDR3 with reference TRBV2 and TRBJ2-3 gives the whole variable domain EPEVTQTPSHQVTQMGQEVILRCVPISNHLYFYWYRQILGQKVEFLVSFYNNEISEKSEIFDDQFSVERPDGSNFTLKIRSTKLEDSAMYFCASISVTSTDTQYFGPGTRLTVL.

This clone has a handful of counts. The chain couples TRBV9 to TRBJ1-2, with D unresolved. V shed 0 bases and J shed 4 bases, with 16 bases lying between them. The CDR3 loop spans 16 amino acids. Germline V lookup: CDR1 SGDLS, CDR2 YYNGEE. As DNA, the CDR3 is TGTGCCAGCAGCGTAGCGGATAGGCTGGCGGGCTATGGCTACACCTTC. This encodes CASSVADRLAGYGYTF.

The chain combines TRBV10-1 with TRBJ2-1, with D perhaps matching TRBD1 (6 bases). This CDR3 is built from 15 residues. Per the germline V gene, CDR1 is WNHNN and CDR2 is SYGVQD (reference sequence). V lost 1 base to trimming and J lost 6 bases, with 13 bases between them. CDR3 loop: CASSEYWGPTNEQFF. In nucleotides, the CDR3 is TGCGCCAGCAGTGAGTATTGGGGGCCCACCAATGAGCAGTTCTTC.

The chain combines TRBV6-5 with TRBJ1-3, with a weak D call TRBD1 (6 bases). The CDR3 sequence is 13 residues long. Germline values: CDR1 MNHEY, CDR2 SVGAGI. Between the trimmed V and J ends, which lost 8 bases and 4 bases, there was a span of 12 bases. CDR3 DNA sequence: TGTGCCAGCTTGGGGACATACGGAAACACCATATATTTT. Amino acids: CASLGTYGNTIYF.